Sequencing of this T cell receptor (beta chain) was carried out in a study of T cells after yellow fever vaccination. Overall study findings and caveats: After the booster, roughly 96% of CD4 and about nine tenths of CD8 primary-response clones were re-detected.

V was cut by 2 bases and J by 9 bases, with 11 bases left in between. The CDR3 is 13 residues long. Germline-derived CDR1 and CDR2 are SQVTM and ANQGSEA. The authors made TCR cDNA by 5'RACE template switching, adding a universal primer site and UMIs. TCRdb reanalysed the 5' RACE reads using MiXCR and keeps one entry per CDR3 protein. The sample has under 500,000 distinct CDR3 sequences, under 20% seen once. This clonotype has just a few counts. Its specificity is unknown. This receptor was identified in a man between 18 and 35 years old who received the YFV17D yellow fever vaccine. The chain carries TRBV29-1 and TRBJ1-6; no clear D gene. The source material was PBMCs, sampled before the yellow fever booster vaccination. CDR3 nucleotide sequence: TGCAGCGTTGAATTAGGGAGTGGTTCACCCCTCCACTTT. Protein product: CSVELGSGSPLHF.